The T cell receptor (beta chain) under discussion was sequenced for a study of T cell repertoires in cytomegalovirus infection. Across the study: Public TCR beta signatures were indicative of both CMV infection and a matching HLA type. Study observations and caveats: Cumulative public TCR beta family frequency identified CMV carriers with the relevant HLA. HLA-C-restricted CMV clonotypes gave the most frequent clonotype in two of eight donors.

The V and J ends lost 6 bases and 5 bases respectively, with 14 bases between them. In germline, CDR1 is MDHEN, CDR2 SYDVKM. The CDR3 contains 14 residues. This clonotype showed up many times. Antigen unknown. In TCRdb, the reads were re-called with MiXCR into one record per CDR3 protein. The sample lists 250,000 to 300,000 distinct CDR3 sequences, roughly 13% occurring once. The sequence was obtained from a human donor in good health (CMV status not recorded). Some clones in this sample may be carry-over from other donors' samples. This chain joins TRBV28 and TRBJ2-1, with a possible D match to TRBD1 (6 bases). The sample taken for sequencing was PBMCs. CDR3: CASRTGTLDNEQFF. CDR3 in DNA: TGTGCCAGCAGGACCGGGACACTTGACAATGAGCAGTTCTTC.